This T cell receptor beta chain was identified during a study of response to subunit inactivated influenza vaccine. The ends lost 6 bases at V and 3 bases at J; junction bases unmatched: 5. This CDR3 spans 14 amino acids. Germline values: CDR1 MDHEN, CDR2 SYDVKM. TCRdb recomputed calls from the RT-PCR reads with MiXCR, one row per CDR3 protein. Here the sample spans 500,000 to 700,000 distinct CDR3 sequences, roughly a quarter being singletons. The same data also contributed to another study, on T cells expressing NK-cell markers. That report notes: A 5'RACE template switching approach incorporating UMIs was used to make TCR beta cDNA. Sorted CD3+CD56+NKG2C+, CD3+CD56+NKG2C- and CD3+CD56-NKG2C+ T-cell subsets were beta-chain profiled.

The source is a man aged 45 to 65 who received an inactivated influenza vaccine. The sequenced sample was CD4+ T cells sorted from PBMCs, obtained less than 13 days after vaccination. This sequence joins TRBV28 and TRBJ1-2; 9 bases agree with TRBD1. The CDR3 sequence is CASRRDRGYYGYTF. The DNA for the CDR3 is TGTGCCAGCAGGCGAGACAGGGGGTACTATGGCTACACCTTC.